A single T cell receptor beta chain is shown here with its context. The antigen it binds to is not known. One base away there is no much larger clone; base qualities are not given. TCRbeta CDR3 regions were amplified from genomic DNA using the immunoSEQ Assay, a bias-controlled multiplex PCR. The authors' pipeline ran thus. Nucleated cell counts per sample were estimated from amplification of reference gene primers within the assay. Sequence reads were collapsed and filtered to measure the absolute abundance of every unique TCRbeta CDR3 rearrangement. For each sample, productive Simpson clonality was calculated as the square root of Simpson's diversity index over productive rearrangements. The immuneACCESS repertoire file appears here via TCRdb, limited to in-frame rearrangements. These files lack a portion of the clones; in checked studies, under half of the deficit traces to unresolved V genes, and the cause of the others is not known. V and J calls and clone size follow that table, whereas D and trimming were derived from the DNA. This sample lists around 150,000 clones; 80% to 90% were detected once. Of the sample, roughly 3.3% is held by the ten largest clones.

Each collaborating institution followed its own protocols to collect whole blood in K2EDTA tubes. Collaborator samples were shipped for TCRbeta analysis as frozen whole blood, isolated PBMCs, or DNA extracted from either sample type. This sample stems from a study of blood T cell repertoires in COVID-19 (dated by TCRdb to the early 2020s). Looking at the study overall: Samples covering the acute and convalescent phases of COVID-19 were provided by collaborators in the United States, Italy and Spain. The prospective study material was composed of cDNA or gDNA derived from T cells, B-cell-depleted T cells, or PBMCs. The dataset comprised deeply sampled blood TCRbeta repertoires from subjects exposed to, actively infected with, or recovered from COVID-19. A freely available public database, intended as a resource for researchers studying the immune response to SARS-CoV-2, is where the repertoires were released. The samples were drawn from two sources: the first 160 participants of the ongoing ImmuneRACE study, and 950 to 1,500 subjects contributed by 6 global collaborators. Nearly every sample came with metadata listing a de-identified subject ID, COVID-19 status, age in years and sex. Where HLA class I and class II types were available, the types were taken from metadata supplied by the sample provider, not from assay-based typing. Study-wide findings and limitations: The quantity of clinical and demographic metadata differed by source and by participant and was supplied without curation.

The germline V and J ends show losses of 4 bases and 0 bases respectively, and no gene match explains 7 bases of the junction. The cysteine opens and the phenylalanine closes a CDR3 of 16 amino acids. The sequence is cut down to CDR3 DNA, 48 bases in frame from base 1. For CDR1 and CDR2, the germline V gene (reference sequence) lists LGHDT and YNNKEL. The clonotype was recovered from a man in his sixties or seventies with acute or convalescent COVID-19. The rearranged chain carries TRBV3-1 (or the pseudogene TRBV3-2) and TRBJ2-3; 7 bases in the junction line up with TRBD1. The source material was peripheral blood. The DNA sequence is as follows: TGTGCCAGCAGCCCACACAGGGGCCAGAGCACAGATACGCAGTATTTT. It specifies CASSPHRGQSTDTQYF.